These 29 T cell receptor beta chains share one sample of origin, sequenced in a study of blood T cell repertoires in COVID-19. Generated by immunoSEQ multiplex PCR, the TCRdb table keeps only in-frame clones and is missing some. The sample lists some 150,000 clones, 88% occurring once. Sequenced material: peripheral blood. These receptors came from a human donor in a cohort sampled during active COVID-19.

The CDR3 region is CASSRAGGFSTDTQYF. CDR3 sequence (DNA): TGTGCCAGCAGCAGGGCAGGGGGCTTTTCCACAGATACGCAGTATTTT. The rearrangement uses TRBV7-3 and TRBJ2-3; 8 bases fit TRBD1. CDR1 SGHTA and CDR2 FQGTGA come from the germline V gene. The ends lost 5 bases at V and 2 bases at J; junction bases unmatched: 9. CDR3 size: 16 residues.

This clone has a single count. The DNA of the CDR3 is TGTGCCAGCAGCTATTTGCGGGGTTCTAACTCACCCCTCCACTTT. Its translation: CASSYLRGSNSPLHF. The rearrangement uses TRBV3-1 (or the pseudogene TRBV3-2) and TRBJ1-6; D gene unclear. This CDR3 spans 15 amino acids. The V and J ends lost 5 bases and 10 bases respectively, with 18 bases between them. The germline CDR1 and CDR2 sequences are LGHDT and YNNKEL (reference sequence).

The chain is built from TRBV30 and TRBJ2-1; 8 positions match TRBD1. The CDR3 is 14 residues long. V shed 5 bases, J shed 4 bases, and the junction held 7 bases outside the gene matches. The germline gives CDR1 GTSNPN, CDR2 SVGIG (reference sequence). The chain's CDR3 is CAWGRDRTYNEQFF. The CDR3 DNA reads as TGTGCCTGGGGCCGGGACAGGACTTACAATGAGCAGTTCTTC.

The DNA for the CDR3 is TGTGCCAGCACGTACGAGCGGGGGTTAGAGCAGTTCTTC. Its translation: CASTYERGLEQFF. The chain links TRBV5-4 to TRBJ2-1; 8 nucleotides match TRBD2. Germline CDR1 reads SGHNT; CDR2 reads YYREEE (reference sequence). With V trimmed by 6 bases and J by 10 bases, 9 bases remained unmatched. The CDR3 has 13 residues.

This clone was picked up a small number of times. CDR3 coding DNA: TGTGCCAGCAGCTTGAGCCAGGGGGCTAACGAGCAGTACTTC. Its translation is CASSLSQGANEQYF. This chain links TRBV5-4 with TRBJ2-7, with TRBD1 identical over 8 bases. Germline V lookup: CDR1 SGHNT, CDR2 YYREEE (reference sequence). This CDR3 comprises 14 residues. The V segment lost 1 base and the J segment 5 bases; nucleotides outside the gene matches: 5.

The chain employs TRBV7-9 and TRBJ1-2; D may be TRBD1 (5 bases). Germline V gene sequence: CDR1 SEHNR, CDR2 FQNEAQ (reference sequence). This CDR3 is built from 15 residues. V was shortened by 1 base and J by 5 bases, with 14 bases between the two germline ends. The CDR3 DNA is TGTGCCAGCAGCTTAGTTTCTGCAGGGCCTTATGGCTACACCTTC. Translation: CASSLVSAGPYGYTF.

V is TRBV7-8 and J is TRBJ2-7; 7 nucleotides align to TRBD2. This CDR3 has 14 residues. Germline V lookup: CDR1 SGHVS, CDR2 FQNEAQ. J lost 4 bases, V lost 3 bases, and 6 bases had no gene match. CDR3 in amino acids: CASSLGGTGYEQYF. The CDR3 bases are TGTGCCAGCAGCTTGGGGGGGACCGGGTACGAGCAGTACTTC. The variable domain in full, completed from reference TRBV7-8 and TRBJ2-7, reads GAGVSQSPRYKVAKRGQDVALRCDPISGHVSLFWYQQALGQGPEFLTYFQNEAQLDKSGLPSDRFFAERPEGSVSTLKIQRTQQEDSAVYLCASSLGGTGYEQYFGPGTRLTVT.

The V gene is TRBV21-1, the J gene TRBJ2-5; TRBD2, the table's D call, was not compared with the DNA. TRBV21-1 counts as a pseudogene. The length of the CDR3 is 16 residues. CDR3 in DNA: TGTGCCAGCAGCACAGTCAAGCGGGAGGGCCGGGAGACCCAGTACTTC. It translates to CASSTVKREGRETQYF.

This clone was counted a single time. V and J are TRBV3-1 (or the pseudogene TRBV3-2) and TRBJ1-1, with D unclear. The CDR3 totals 14 residues. Germline-derived CDR1 and CDR2 are LGHDT and YNNKEL (reference sequence). With 1 base removed from V and 1 base from J, the gap between germline ends came to 7 bases. CDR3 DNA sequence: TGTGCCAGCAGCCAAGGGTTGCGGAACACTGAAGCTTTCTTT. This gives the protein CASSQGLRNTEAFF.

The CDR3 DNA is TGTGCCAGCAAAAGGAGCCCGTCGGGACAAAACTACGAGCAGTACTTC. Protein product: CASKRSPSGQNYEQYF. This rearrangement joins TRBV2 to TRBJ2-7; the D gene is possibly TRBD1 (6 bases). There are 16 residues in the CDR3. The germline V gene has CDR1 SNHLY and CDR2 FYNNEI. V dropped 7 bases and J dropped 3 bases, with 22 bases sitting between them.

The rearrangement links TRBV30 to TRBJ1-1; 10 nucleotides align to TRBD1. The CDR3 is made up of 13 amino acids. V lost 5 bases to trimming and J lost 5 bases; unmatched junction nucleotides: 5. Germline CDR1 is GTSNPN and CDR2 is SVGIG (reference sequence). The CDR3 is CAWGTGVDTEAFF. Here the CDR3 DNA reads TGTGCCTGGGGGACAGGGGTTGATACTGAAGCTTTCTTT.

This clone showed up just a few times. V is TRBV19 and J is TRBJ1-1, with 7 bases identical to TRBD1. Germline assignment: CDR1 LNHDA and CDR2 SQIVND (reference sequence). The CDR3 length is 16 residues. Trimming took 1 base from V and 0 from J; bases not matched to a gene: 5. CDR3 coding DNA: TGTGCCAGTAGTATAGGAGGGGGCCCCTTGAACACTGAAGCTTTCTTT. Translating gives CASSIGGGPLNTEAFF. Drawing the rest from reference TRBV19 and TRBJ1-1, the complete variable domain is DGGITQSPKYLFRKEGQNVTLSCEQNLNHDAMYWYRQDPGQGLRLIYYSQIVNDFQKGDIAEGYSVSREKKESFPLTVTSAQKNPTAFYLCASSIGGGPLNTEAFFGQGTRLTVV.

The chain carries TRBV6-4 and TRBJ1-4, with a weak D call TRBD1 (5 bases). The CDR3 is made up of 16 amino acids. Trimming cost V 6 bases and J 4 bases, with 18 bases left between them. Per germline, CDR1 MRHNA and CDR2 SNTAGT. Written as DNA, the CDR3 is TGTGCCAGCAGCCCGAATGGGGCAGGGATTAATGAAAAACTGTTTTTT. Encoded protein: CASSPNGAGINEKLFF.

This chain joins TRBV4-1 and TRBJ2-1; 14 bases fit TRBD2. This CDR3 has 17 residues. V lost 4 bases, J lost 6 bases, and 8 bases stayed unmatched. Germline V lookup: CDR1 MGHRA, CDR2 YSYEKL. The CDR3 region is CASSPTSGGAGSNEQFF. The CDR3 bases are TGCGCCAGCAGCCCGACTAGCGGGGGGGCGGGTAGCAATGAGCAGTTCTTC.

This clone has only one observation. The chain carries TRBV5-1 and TRBJ2-1; D may be TRBD2 (6 bases). This CDR3 is 15 amino acids long. Germline V gives CDR1 SGHRS, CDR2 YFSETQ. V lost 2 bases and J 2 bases, leaving 11 bases between the germline ends. The CDR3 DNA follows: TGCGCCAGCAGCTTTTCTAGCGAGACCTACAATGAGCAGTTCTTC. Its protein is CASSFSSETYNEQFF.

CDR3 coding DNA: TGTGCCAGCTTGGGGGGGCAAATCGGGGAGCTGTTTTTT. This translates into CASLGGQIGELFF. The V gene is TRBV6-5, the J gene TRBJ2-2; maybe TRBD2 (7 bases). CDR1 is MNHEY, CDR2 SVGAGI, per germline. Trimming cost V 8 bases and J 7 bases, with 14 bases left between them. The CDR3 runs to 13 residues.

This chain links TRBV7-2 with TRBJ1-6, with a tentative D call TRBD1 (5 bases). This CDR3 comprises 18 residues. CDR1 is SGHTA and CDR2 is FQGNSA in the germline V gene. V was clipped by 0 bases and J by 5 bases, with 17 bases between them. For the CDR3, the DNA is TGTGCCAGCAGCTTAGCGCGGGGGTTACAAGGGAATAATTCACCCCTCCACTTT. Amino acids: CASSLARGLQGNNSPLHF.

The CDR3 loop is CASSILGLGLTGELFF. The DNA of the CDR3 is TGTGCCAGTAGTATTTTAGGACTAGGACTCACCGGGGAGCTGTTTTTT. The genes are TRBV19 and TRBJ2-2; 7 bases are shared with TRBD2. The germline gives CDR1 LNHDA, CDR2 SQIVND (reference sequence). The CDR3 is 16 residues long. Unmatched junction bases numbered 8, after V lost 3 bases and J lost 4 bases.

This sequence joins TRBV18 and TRBJ2-5; 8 bases match TRBD1. Trimming cost V 3 bases and J 2 bases; bases outside gene matches: 5. This CDR3 contains 15 residues. CDR1 is KGHSH and CDR2 is LQKENI in the germline V gene. The CDR3 region has the DNA TGTGCCAGCTCACCTCTCGGGACAGGTCAAGAGACCCAGTACTTC. Amino acid sequence: CASSPLGTGQETQYF. Together with reference TRBV18 and TRBJ2-5, the CDR3 gives the full variable domain: NAGVMQNPRHLVRRRGQEARLRCSPMKGHSHVYWYRQLPEEGLKFMVYLQKENIIDESGMPKERFSAEFPKEGPSILRIQQVVRGDSAAYFCASSPLGTGQETQYFGPGTRLLVL.

The gene calls are TRBV25-1 and TRBJ1-1; a weak D match, TRBD1 (6 bases). V was cut by 5 bases and J by 0 bases, with 13 bases left in between. The CDR3 has 15 amino acids. Looked up from germline, CDR1 is MGHDK and CDR2 is SYGVNS. CDR3 in DNA: TGTGCCAGCAGTTTCCGGACAGCCATGAACACTGAAGCTTTCTTT. It translates to CASSFRTAMNTEAFF.

The V gene is TRBV2, the J gene TRBJ2-2; 11 bases align to TRBD2. Germline V gene lookup returns CDR1 SNHLY and CDR2 FYNNEI. This CDR3 spans 19 amino acids. With 5 bases clipped from V and 6 bases from J, the junction kept 17 bases outside the gene matches. CDR3 nucleotides: TGTGCCAGCAGTCCCGGGACTAGCGGTTTTGAACGAGTCTCCGGGGAGCTGTTTTTT. It is translated as CASSPGTSGFERVSGELFF.

This chain uses TRBV4-3 with TRBJ1-5, with 9 nucleotides matching TRBD1. This CDR3 has 15 amino acids. CDR1 LGHNA and CDR2 YSLEER come from the germline V gene. V trimming: 0 bases; J trimming: 7 bases; junction bases outside the gene matches: 4. The DNA for the CDR3 is TGCGCCAGCAGCCAAGATACAGGGGGCAGGCAGCCCCAGCATTTT. Protein product: CASSQDTGGRQPQHF.

V gene TRBV15 combines with J gene TRBJ1-6; D not certain. The V gene's germline CDR1 is LNHNV and CDR2 YYDKDF (reference sequence). V lost 5 bases, J lost 1 base, and 6 bases lay in between. There are 14 residues in the CDR3. CDR3 in amino acids: CATSRRSYNSPLHF. DNA for the CDR3: TGTGCCACCAGCCGTCGGTCCTATAATTCACCCCTCCACTTT.

The CDR3 sequence: CSALSGRGDNEQFF. The CDR3 DNA sequence: TGCAGCGCCCTTAGCGGGAGAGGCGACAATGAGCAGTTCTTC. The chain has TRBV29-1 and TRBJ2-1; 9 nucleotides line up with TRBD2. CDR3 length equals 14 residues. V was pared by 7 bases and J by 5 bases, with 9 bases of the junction left unmatched. Per the germline V gene, CDR1 is SQVTM and CDR2 is ANQGSEA.

The chain is built from TRBV4-3 and TRBJ2-6; TRBD1 is a possible D gene (6 bases). The CDR3 is made up of 19 amino acids. Trimming shortened V by 0 bases and J by 0 bases, and 15 bases separated the two germline ends. Germline loops: CDR1 LGHNA, CDR2 YSLEER. This CDR3 is CASSQEAGEIFSGANVLTF. The CDR3 DNA reads as TGCGCCAGCAGCCAAGAGGCAGGGGAAATATTCTCTGGGGCCAACGTCCTGACTTTC.

This rearrangement joins TRBV28 to TRBJ2-3, with D perhaps matching TRBD1 (5 bases). Germline V gives CDR1 MDHEN, CDR2 SYDVKM. Trimming removed 1 base at V and 1 base at J, with 15 bases between. The CDR3 loop spans 17 amino acids. DNA for the CDR3: TGTGCCAGCAGTTTATTACGAGGTGGGGCTCGCACAGATACGCAGTATTTT. It is translated as CASSLLRGGARTDTQYF.

The chain joins TRBV18 to TRBJ2-5, with D maybe TRBD1 (5 bases). V was shortened by 6 bases and J by 5 bases, with 13 bases between the two germline ends. CDR3 size: 13 residues. Looked up from germline, CDR1 is KGHSH and CDR2 is LQKENI. The DNA of the CDR3 is TGTGCCAGCTCGAGTAGGGGTCGGGAGACCCAGTACTTC. This translates into CASSSRGRETQYF.

A remark on this clone: A read error may account for a junction end that differs from germline. The gene calls are TRBV20-1 and TRBJ1-1, with 7 nucleotides matching TRBD1. CDR3 length: 10 amino acids. Germline V gene lookup returns CDR1 DFQATT and CDR2 SNEGSKA (reference sequence). This CDR3 reads CSAEGTVRVF. CDR3 coding DNA: TGCAGTGCTGAGGGGACAGTGCGTGTCTTT.

In this sample, this clone turned up a few times. The chain is built from TRBV27 and TRBJ2-7; 13 bases fit TRBD2. V was pared by 6 bases and J by 5 bases, with 4 bases of the junction left unmatched. The CDR3 consists of 14 residues. CDR1 is MNHEY, CDR2 SMNVEV, per germline (reference sequence). CDR3 bases: TGTGCCAGCAGCAGGACTAGCGGGAGCCACGAGCAGTACTTC. Encoded protein: CASSRTSGSHEQYF.